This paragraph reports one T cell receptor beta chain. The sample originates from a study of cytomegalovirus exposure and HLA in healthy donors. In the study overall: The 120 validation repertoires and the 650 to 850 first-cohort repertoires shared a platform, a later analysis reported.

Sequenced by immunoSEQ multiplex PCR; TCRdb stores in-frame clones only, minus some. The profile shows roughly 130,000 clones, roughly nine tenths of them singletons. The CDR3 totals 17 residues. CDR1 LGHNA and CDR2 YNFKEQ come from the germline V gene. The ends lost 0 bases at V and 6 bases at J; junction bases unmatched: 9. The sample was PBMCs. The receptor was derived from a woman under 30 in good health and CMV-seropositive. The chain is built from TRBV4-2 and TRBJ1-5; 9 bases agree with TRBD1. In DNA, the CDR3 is TGTGCCAGCAGCCAAGATCCGCGGGACAGGGCCACTCAGCCCCAGCATTTT. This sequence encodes CASSQDPRDRATQPQHF.